This is a list of T cell receptor beta chains from one sample in a study of cytomegalovirus exposure and HLA in healthy donors. Using immunoSEQ multiplex PCR, the repertoire was profiled, and TCRdb retains in-frame clones only, with some absent. In the table there are roughly 130,000 clones, around four fifths of which are singletons. The sample was PBMCs. The receptors stem from a boy aged 10-17 years in good health and CMV-seronegative. Both conserved end residues are part of each CDR3. Each record gives: clone size, D gene, V gene, J gene, CDR3 protein, CDR3 DNA. A D gene is named only where the DNA matches it firmly. Not all rows give a size; the values are once, few, many and, for expanded clones, a class.

.	TRBD1	TRBV27	TRBJ1-4	CASSPPGQGREKLFF	TGTGCCAGCAGTCCCCCGGGACAGGGGCGTGAAAAACTGTTTTTT
.	.	TRBV6-6	TRBJ2-7	CASSYGRFTYEQYF	TGTGCCAGCAGTTACGGGCGCTTCACCTACGAGCAGTACTTC
.	.	TRBV5-1	TRBJ1-3	CASSLSLGGNTIYF	TGCGCCAGCAGCTTGAGTCTAGGCGGAAACACCATATATTTT
.	TRBD1	TRBV30	TRBJ2-6	CAWNRQGSGANVLTF	TGTGCCTGGAACCGACAGGGCTCTGGGGCCAACGTCCTGACTTTC
few	.	TRBV15	TRBJ2-7	CATGDSGSYEQYF	TGTGCCACCGGGGACAGCGGGTCCTACGAGCAGTACTTC
.	.	TRBV6-1	TRBJ1-2	CASSEEVNREKGYTF	TGTGCCAGCAGTGAAGAGGTTAACAGGGAAAAAGGCTACACCTTC
.	TRBD2	TRBV13	TRBJ2-7	CASSTAGRGLYEQYF	TGTGCCAGCAGCACAGCGGGGAGGGGACTCTACGAGCAGTACTTC
.	TRBD1	TRBV7-2	TRBJ2-2	CASSRQGNDGELFF	TGTGCCAGCAGCCGACAGGGTAATGATGGGGAGCTGTTTTTT
.	TRBD1	TRBV2	TRBJ1-5	CASSLSTGGTQPQHF	TGTGCCAGCAGTTTAAGTACAGGGGGCACTCAGCCCCAGCATTTT
.	TRBD1	TRBV11-2	TRBJ2-5	CASSLGRGRVRETQYF	TGTGCCAGCAGCTTAGGAAGGGGGCGCGTTCGAGAGACCCAGTACTTC
few	TRBD1	TRBV19	TRBJ1-2	CASSPGTGVSYGYTF	TGTGCCAGTAGCCCTGGGACAGGGGTGAGCTATGGCTACACCTTC
.	.	TRBV15	TRBJ2-7	CATSREGAVYEQYF	TGTGCCACCAGCAGAGAAGGGGCCGTCTACGAGCAGTACTTC
once	.	TRBV7-9	TRBJ2-7	CASSLDAGAEQYF	TGTGCCAGCAGCTTAGATGCGGGGGCCGAGCAGTACTTC
few	TRBD2	TRBV7-9	TRBJ2-1	CLAGVLNEQFF	TGTCTAGCGGGAGTCCTCAATGAGCAGTTCTTC
.	.	TRBV30	TRBJ2-7	CAWRGAGPLLEQYF	TGTGCCTGGAGGGGAGCGGGCCCCCTCCTCGAGCAGTACTTC
.	TRBD1	TRBV5-4	TRBJ1-4	CASSDTTGDEKLFF	TGTGCCAGCAGCGATACGACAGGGGACGAAAAACTGTTTTTT
.	.	TRBV6-1	TRBJ1-2	CASSPRGGTSGYTF	TGTGCCAGCAGTCCTCGTGGCGGAACCTCTGGCTACACCTTC
.	TRBD1	TRBV6-1	TRBJ1-4	CASSLRQGRNEKLFF	TGTGCCAGCAGTTTACGACAGGGCAGGAATGAAAAACTGTTTTTT
.	.	TRBV27	TRBJ2-7	CASSSSWDLSYEQYF	TGTGCCAGCAGTTCCTCTTGGGACTTGTCCTACGAGCAGTACTTC
.	.	TRBV9	TRBJ2-1	CASSVVGSGPYNEQFF	TGTGCCAGCAGCGTAGTCGGGAGTGGGCCCTACAATGAGCAGTTCTTC
.	.	TRBV18	TRBJ2-3	CASSGGSENTQYF	TGTGCCAGCTCAGGGGGCAGTGAAAATACGCAGTATTTT
.	TRBD2	TRBV27	TRBJ2-4	CASSPNSGSYIQYF	TGTGCCAGCAGTCCCAATAGCGGGAGTTACATTCAGTACTTC
.	TRBD1	TRBV7-9	TRBJ2-3	CASTNRDRDTDTQYF	TGTGCCAGCACCAACCGGGACAGGGATACAGATACGCAGTATTTT
.	.	TRBV27	TRBJ1-1	CASSSNINTEAFF	TGTGCCAGCAGTTCGAACATTAACACTGAAGCTTTCTTT
.	.	TRBV27	TRBJ1-3	CASRAGLGNTIYF	TGTGCCAGCCGGGCGGGATTGGGAAACACCATATATTTT
.	TRBD2	TRBV5-1	TRBJ2-5	CASSSFKGLAGEETQYF	TGCGCCAGCAGCTCTTTCAAGGGACTAGCGGGAGAAGAGACCCAGTACTTC
.	.	TRBV19	TRBJ2-3	CASRDRGFTDTQYF	TGTGCCAGTAGGGACAGAGGATTCACAGATACGCAGTATTTT
.	.	TRBV5-1	TRBJ1-1	CASSSGDIGAEAFF	TGCGCCAGCAGTTCAGGGGACATTGGCGCTGAAGCTTTCTTT